This entry is about one TCR beta chain. It lacks a known antigen. Per-base quality was not reported, and no clone a single base away is much larger than it. The source of the sample is a study of shared clonotypes between healthy human individuals (TCRdb year 2020). At the level of the whole study: Three men and a couple of women, aged 18 to 49 years, made up the cohort. To estimate repertoire size and how much clonotypes are shared between individuals, the study performed deep sequencing of blood TCR repertoires from about five healthy adults. To increase sequencing depth and limit assay-specific biases, TCR repertoire library preparation and sequencing were carried out by different laboratories using diverse techniques. Between about 0.85 and 8.9 billion PBMCs per donor were obtained by leukapheresis. What the work shows at the level of the full study, not this receptor alone: The small number of donors limited the genetic and exposure-history diversity represented. Sampling was limited to blood, and TCR repertoires in tissue likely differ from TCR repertoires in blood. Pairwise subsampling led to the expectation that sequencing depth would affect the degree of clonotype sharing among donors.

Using the deep immunoSEQ assay, multiplex PCR amplified TCR CDR3 regions from genomic DNA. For each cell subset, the extracted genomic DNA was distributed evenly across all wells of several immunoSEQ 96-well plates, and each plate served as one replicate. For unsorted PBMC, each replicate PCR was loaded with approximately 330 ng genomic DNA, equivalent to roughly 33,000 T cell genomes. Genomic DNA from unsorted PBMC was sequenced over ten immunoSEQ deep assay plates. Purified libraries were measured with a Qubit 3.0 fluorometer, size-checked on a Bioanalyzer 2100, and measured again with the KAPA Library Quantification kit. Every immunoSEQ 96-well plate was sequenced on a separate single-read 150-cycle Illumina NextSeq 550 flow cell. In the authors' own workflow: The immunoSEQ output contained only junctional sequences without quality scores, so filtering could not match that applied to full-length reads. To assign V/J genes and CDR3, sequences were annotated using PyIR, a Python wrapper for IgBLAST v1.9, with IMGT germline references. Reads were removed for weak V/J assignments (E-value above 1e-6), missing CDR3, stop codons, out-of-frame junctions, or ambiguous translated residues. V3J clonotypes were defined by identical inferred V gene, J gene, and CDR3 amino acid sequence. Percentage overlap between repertoires was computed as shared unique clonotypes divided by the size of the smaller repertoire. RTK rarefaction, the Chao1 estimator, and Recon v2.1 estimates of unobserved clonotypes were used to assess repertoire richness. The table was pulled from immuneACCESS by TCRdb, which kept in-frame rearrangements only. Such tables lose some clones; where checked, under half of the loss comes from unresolved V genes, and the rest has no known cause. The DNA gave D and trimming, while V, J and clone size come from that table. The sample table shows about 510,000 clones, and less than 85% are seen once. In total, the top ten clones hold around 13% of the sample.

The donors were healthy, HIV-negative adults with no recently reported acute infections or vaccinations. Only Caucasian adults living in Nashville, Tennessee, USA were represented among the donors. In the unsorted samples, some 100 million PBMCs were counted, and genomic DNA was extracted using the QIAamp DNA Blood Mini kit. After blood collection by leukapheresis, PBMCs were isolated using Ficoll-Histopaque density gradient centrifugation and then cryopreserved in the vapor phase of liquid nitrogen. Source material: PBMCs. The origin of this receptor is a woman aged 40 to 50 in good health. Some clones in this sample may be carry-over from other donors' samples.

CDR3 sequence: CASSATRLPGLAGPYNEQFF. Here is the DNA: TGTGCCAGCAGCGCAACGCGCCTACCGGGACTAGCGGGACCGTACAATGAGCAGTTCTTC. In this chain, TRBV7-6 is recombined with TRBJ2-1; 13 bases in the middle match TRBD2. Trimming leaves V shorter by 5 bases and J shorter by 4 bases, with the junction holding 17 bases beyond the gene matches. CDR3 length: 20 amino acids, cysteine to phenylalanine. CDR3 DNA is the only sequence kept; it has 60 bases, read in frame from the first base. CDR1 SGHVS and CDR2 FNYEAQ are derived from the germline V gene. Supplemented by the reference TRBV7-6 and TRBJ2-1 proteins around the CDR3, the complete variable domain is GAGVSQSPRYKVTKRGQDVALRCDPISGHVSLYWYRQALGQGPEFLTYFNYEAQQDKSGLPNDRFSAERPEGSISTLTIQRTEQRDSAMYRCASSATRLPGLAGPYNEQFFGPGTRLTVL.